The entry below gives a single T cell receptor (beta chain) sequence along with its context. This specimen comes from a study of control samples from healthy donors and cancer patients. Trimming at V came to 4 bases and at J to 6 bases, leaving 8 bases not matched to a gene. The CDR3 totals 14 residues. Germline V CDR1 and CDR2: KGHSH, LQKENI. TCRdb's table, derived via immunoSEQ multiplex PCR, lists solely in-frame clones and lacks some. Among about 170,000 clones listed, around 93% were seen once. The material sequenced was blood. V and J are TRBV18 and TRBJ1-2; 7 bases map to TRBD1. This TCR was sampled from a woman aged 55-70 years in good health. The CDR3 loop is CASSHRDSPHGYTF. The CDR3 DNA reads TGTGCCAGCTCACACCGGGACAGCCCTCATGGCTACACCTTC. The full variable domain, its missing parts supplied by reference TRBV18 and TRBJ1-2, is NAGVMQNPRHLVRRRGQEARLRCSPMKGHSHVYWYRQLPEEGLKFMVYLQKENIIDESGMPKERFSAEFPKEGPSILRIQQVVRGDSAAYFCASSHRDSPHGYTFGSGTRLTVV.